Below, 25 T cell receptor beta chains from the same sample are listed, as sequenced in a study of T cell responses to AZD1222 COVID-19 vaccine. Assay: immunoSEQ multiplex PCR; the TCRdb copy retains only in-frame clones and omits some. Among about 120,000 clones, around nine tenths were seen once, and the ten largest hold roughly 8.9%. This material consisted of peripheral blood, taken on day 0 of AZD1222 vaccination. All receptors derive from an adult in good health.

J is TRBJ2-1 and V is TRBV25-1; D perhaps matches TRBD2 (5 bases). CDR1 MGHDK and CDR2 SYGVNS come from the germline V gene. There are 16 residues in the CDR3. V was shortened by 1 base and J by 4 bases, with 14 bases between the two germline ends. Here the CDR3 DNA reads TGTGCCAGCAGTGAATCCTCCGGACTCCTATACAATGAGCAGTTCTTC. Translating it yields CASSESSGLLYNEQFF.

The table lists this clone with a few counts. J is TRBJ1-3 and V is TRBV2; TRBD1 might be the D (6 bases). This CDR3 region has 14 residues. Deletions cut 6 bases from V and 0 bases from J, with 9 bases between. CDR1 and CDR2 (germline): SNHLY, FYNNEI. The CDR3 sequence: CASRKGGSGNTIYF. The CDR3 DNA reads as TGTGCCAGCAGGAAGGGGGGCTCTGGAAACACCATATATTTT. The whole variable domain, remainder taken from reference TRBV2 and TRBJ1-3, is EPEVTQTPSHQVTQMGQEVILRCVPISNHLYFYWYRQILGQKVEFLVSFYNNEISEKSEIFDDQFSVERPDGSNFTLKIRSTKLEDSAMYFCASRKGGSGNTIYFGEGSWLTVV.

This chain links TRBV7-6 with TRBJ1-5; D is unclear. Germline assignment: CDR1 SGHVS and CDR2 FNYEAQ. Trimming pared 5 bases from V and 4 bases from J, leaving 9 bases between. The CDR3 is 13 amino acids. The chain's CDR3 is CASSLRLNQPQHF. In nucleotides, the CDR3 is TGTGCCAGCAGCCTTCGCCTGAATCAGCCCCAGCATTTT. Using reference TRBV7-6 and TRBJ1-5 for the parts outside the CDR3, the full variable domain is GAGVSQSPRYKVTKRGQDVALRCDPISGHVSLYWYRQALGQGPEFLTYFNYEAQQDKSGLPNDRFSAERPEGSISTLTIQRTEQRDSAMYRCASSLRLNQPQHFGDGTRLSIL.

CDR3 amino acids: CASRRTAGVYEQYF. CDR3 bases: TGTGCCAGCAGGAGGACAGCGGGGGTCTACGAGCAGTACTTC. The chain employs TRBV27 and TRBJ2-7; 8 bases map to TRBD2. The CDR3 runs to 14 residues. Germline-derived CDR1 and CDR2 are MNHEY and SMNVEV (reference sequence). With V trimmed by 6 bases and J by 3 bases, 7 bases remained unmatched.

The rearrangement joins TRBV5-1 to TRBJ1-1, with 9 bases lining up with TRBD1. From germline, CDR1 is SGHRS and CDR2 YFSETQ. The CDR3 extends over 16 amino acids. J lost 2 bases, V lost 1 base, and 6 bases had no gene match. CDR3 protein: CASSLLGQGPNTEAFF. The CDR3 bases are TGCGCCAGCAGCTTGCTAGGACAGGGGCCTAACACTGAAGCTTTCTTT.

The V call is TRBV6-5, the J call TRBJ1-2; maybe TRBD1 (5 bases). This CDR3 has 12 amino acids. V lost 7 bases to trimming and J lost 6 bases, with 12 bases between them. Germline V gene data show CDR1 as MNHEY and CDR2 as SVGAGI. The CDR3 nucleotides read TGTGCCAGCACCACAAGAGGGGATGGCTACACCTTC. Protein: CASTTRGDGYTF.

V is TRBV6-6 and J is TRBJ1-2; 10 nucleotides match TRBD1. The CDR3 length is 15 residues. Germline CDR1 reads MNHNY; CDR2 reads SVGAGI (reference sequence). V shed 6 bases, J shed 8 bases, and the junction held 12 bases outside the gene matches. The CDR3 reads CASRSLAGQGYGYTF. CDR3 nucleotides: TGTGCCAGCAGATCCCTCGCGGGACAGGGGTACGGCTACACCTTC.

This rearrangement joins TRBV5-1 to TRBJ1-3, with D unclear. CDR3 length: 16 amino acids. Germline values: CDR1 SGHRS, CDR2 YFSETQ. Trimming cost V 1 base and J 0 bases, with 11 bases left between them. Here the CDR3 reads CASSLMQTASGNTIYF. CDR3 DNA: TGCGCCAGCAGCTTGATGCAAACCGCCTCTGGAAACACCATATATTTT. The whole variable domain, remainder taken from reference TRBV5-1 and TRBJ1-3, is KAGVTQTPRYLIKTRGQQVTLSCSPISGHRSVSWYQQTPGQGLQFLFEYFSETQRNKGNFPGRFSGRQFSNSRSEMNVSTLELGDSALYLCASSLMQTASGNTIYFGEGSWLTVV.

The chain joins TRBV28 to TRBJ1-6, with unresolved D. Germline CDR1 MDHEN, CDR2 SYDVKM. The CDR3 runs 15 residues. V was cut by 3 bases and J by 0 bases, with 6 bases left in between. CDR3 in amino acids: CASSFWSSYNSPLHF. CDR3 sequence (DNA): TGTGCCAGCAGTTTTTGGAGCTCCTATAATTCACCCCTCCACTTT. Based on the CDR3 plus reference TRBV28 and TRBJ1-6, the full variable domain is DVKVTQSSRYLVKRTGEKVFLECVQDMDHENMFWYRQDPGLGLRLIYFSYDVKMKEKGDIPEGYSVSREKKERFSLILESASTNQTSMYLCASSFWSSYNSPLHFGNGTRLTVT.

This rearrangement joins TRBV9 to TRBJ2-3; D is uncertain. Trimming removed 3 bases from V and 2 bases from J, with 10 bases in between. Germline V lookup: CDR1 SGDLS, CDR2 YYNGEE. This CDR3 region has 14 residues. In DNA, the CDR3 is TGTGCCAGCAGCGAGTACGTCCCCACAGATACGCAGTATTTT. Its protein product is CASSEYVPTDTQYF.

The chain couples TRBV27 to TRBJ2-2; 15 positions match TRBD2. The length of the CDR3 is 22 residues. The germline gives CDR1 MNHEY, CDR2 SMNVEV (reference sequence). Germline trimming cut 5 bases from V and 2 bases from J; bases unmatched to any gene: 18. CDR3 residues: CASSPRTSGRGLLYLNTGELFF. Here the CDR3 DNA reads TGTGCCAGCAGTCCTCGGACTAGCGGGAGGGGTCTCCTATACCTAAACACCGGGGAGCTGTTTTTT.

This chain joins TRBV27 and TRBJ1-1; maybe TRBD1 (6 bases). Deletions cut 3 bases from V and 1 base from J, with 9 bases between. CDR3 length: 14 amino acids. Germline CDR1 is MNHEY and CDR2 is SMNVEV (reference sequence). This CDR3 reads CASSFPGQNTEAFF. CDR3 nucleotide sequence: TGTGCCAGCAGTTTCCCGGGACAGAACACTGAAGCTTTCTTT.

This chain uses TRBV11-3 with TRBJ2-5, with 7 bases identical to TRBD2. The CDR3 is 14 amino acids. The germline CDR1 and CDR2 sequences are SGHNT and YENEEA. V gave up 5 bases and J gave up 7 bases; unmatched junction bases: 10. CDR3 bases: TGTGCCAGCAGCCCAGGGACTAAGAGGGGGACCCAGTACTTC. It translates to CASSPGTKRGTQYF.

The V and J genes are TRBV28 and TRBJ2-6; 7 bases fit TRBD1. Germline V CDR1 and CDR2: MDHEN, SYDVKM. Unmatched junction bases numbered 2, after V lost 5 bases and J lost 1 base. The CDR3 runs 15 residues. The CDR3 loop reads CASSETGSGANVLTF. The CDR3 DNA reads TGTGCCAGCAGTGAGACAGGGTCTGGGGCCAACGTCCTGACTTTC.

As DNA, the CDR3 is TGTGCTAGTGGCCTCGACTTGAGCACAGATACGCAGTATTTT. Translation gives CASGLDLSTDTQYF. The chain recombines TRBV12-5 with TRBJ2-3, with D unclear. The CDR3 is made up of 14 amino acids. Germline-derived CDR1 and CDR2 are LGHNT and FRNRAP. Trimming stripped 6 bases from V and 0 bases from J, with 10 bases between.

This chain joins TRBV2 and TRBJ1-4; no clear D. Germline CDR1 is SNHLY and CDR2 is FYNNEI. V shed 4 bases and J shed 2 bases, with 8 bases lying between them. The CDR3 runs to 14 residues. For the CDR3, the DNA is TGTGCCAGCAGTGTGCCGCAGACTAATGAAAAACTGTTTTTT. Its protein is CASSVPQTNEKLFF.

In DNA form, the CDR3 reads TGTGCCAGCTCTAGGGACGGTAGCAATCAGCCCCAGCATTTT. This encodes CASSRDGSNQPQHF. J is TRBJ1-5 and V is TRBV18, with D possibly matching TRBD1 (5 bases). CDR3 length: 14 residues. Between the trimmed V and J ends, which lost 6 bases and 0 bases, there was a span of 9 bases. Germline V CDR1 and CDR2: KGHSH, LQKENI.

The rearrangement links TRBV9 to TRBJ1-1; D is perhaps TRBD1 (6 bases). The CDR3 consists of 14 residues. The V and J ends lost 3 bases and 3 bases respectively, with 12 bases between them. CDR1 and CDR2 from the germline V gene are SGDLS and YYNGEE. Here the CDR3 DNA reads TGTGCCAGCAGCGGGACAGACTGGGACACTGAAGCTTTCTTT. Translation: CASSGTDWDTEAFF. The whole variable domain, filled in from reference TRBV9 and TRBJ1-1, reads DSGVTQTPKHLITATGQRVTLRCSPRSGDLSVYWYQQSLDQGLQFLIQYYNGEERAKGNILERFSAQQFPDLHSELNLSSLELGDSALYFCASSGTDWDTEAFFGQGTRLTVV.

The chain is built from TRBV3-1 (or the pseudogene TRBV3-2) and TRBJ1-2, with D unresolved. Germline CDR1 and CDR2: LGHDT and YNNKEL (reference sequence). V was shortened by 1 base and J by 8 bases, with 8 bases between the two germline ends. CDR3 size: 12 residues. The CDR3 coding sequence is TGTGCCAGCAGCCAAGCGAGGGCCGGCTACACCTTC. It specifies CASSQARAGYTF.

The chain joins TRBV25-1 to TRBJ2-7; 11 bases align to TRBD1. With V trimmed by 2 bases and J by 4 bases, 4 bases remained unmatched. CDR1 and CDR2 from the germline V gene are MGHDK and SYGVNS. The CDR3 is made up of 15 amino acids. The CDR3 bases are TGTGCCAGCAGTGAACCGGGACAGGGGGATTACGAGCAGTACTTC. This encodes CASSEPGQGDYEQYF.

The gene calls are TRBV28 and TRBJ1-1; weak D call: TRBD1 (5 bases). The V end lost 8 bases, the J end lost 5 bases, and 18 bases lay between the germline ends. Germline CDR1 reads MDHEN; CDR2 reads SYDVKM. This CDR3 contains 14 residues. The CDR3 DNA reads TGTGCCAGCGGACTTGCAGGGACGGGGACTGAAGCTTTCTTT. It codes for CASGLAGTGTEAFF. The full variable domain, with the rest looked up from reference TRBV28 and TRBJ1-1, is DVKVTQSSRYLVKRTGEKVFLECVQDMDHENMFWYRQDPGLGLRLIYFSYDVKMKEKGDIPEGYSVSREKKERFSLILESASTNQTSMYLCASGLAGTGTEAFFGQGTRLTVV.

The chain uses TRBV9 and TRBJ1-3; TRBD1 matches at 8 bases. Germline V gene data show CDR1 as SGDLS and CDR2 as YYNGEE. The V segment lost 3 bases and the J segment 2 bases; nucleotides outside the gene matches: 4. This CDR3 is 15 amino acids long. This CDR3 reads CASSDSTGAGNTIYF. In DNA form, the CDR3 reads TGTGCCAGCAGCGATTCGACAGGGGCTGGAAACACCATATATTTT.

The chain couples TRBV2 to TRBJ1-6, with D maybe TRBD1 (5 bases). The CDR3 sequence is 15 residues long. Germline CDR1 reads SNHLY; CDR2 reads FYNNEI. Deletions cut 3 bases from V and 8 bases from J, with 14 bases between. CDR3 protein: CASSEGPPGDSPLHF. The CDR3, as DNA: TGTGCCAGCAGTGAGGGACCGCCGGGGGATTCACCCCTCCACTTT.

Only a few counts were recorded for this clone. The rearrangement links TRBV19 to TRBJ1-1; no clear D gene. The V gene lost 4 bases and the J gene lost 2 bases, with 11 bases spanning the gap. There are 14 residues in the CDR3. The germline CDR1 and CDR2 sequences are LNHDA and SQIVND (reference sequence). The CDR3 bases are TGTGCCAGTAGTAGACACGGGAGAAACACTGAAGCTTTCTTT. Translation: CASSRHGRNTEAFF.

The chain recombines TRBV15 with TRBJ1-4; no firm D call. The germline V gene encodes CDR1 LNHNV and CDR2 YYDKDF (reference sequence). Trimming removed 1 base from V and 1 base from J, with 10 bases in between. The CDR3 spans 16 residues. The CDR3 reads CATSRVLGITNEKLFF. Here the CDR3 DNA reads TGTGCCACCAGCAGAGTTCTGGGGATAACTAATGAAAAACTGTTTTTT.